This T cell receptor (beta chain) came from a study of blood T cell repertoires in COVID-19. CDR3 length: 17 amino acids. Trimming removed 0 bases at V and 2 bases at J, with 14 bases between. The germline V gene has CDR1 MNHEY and CDR2 SVGEGT. Assay: immunoSEQ multiplex PCR; the TCRdb copy retains only in-frame clones and omits some. The sample holds 150,000 to 200,000 clones, around 80% seen once. Specimen: peripheral blood. The chain uses TRBV6-2 or TRBV6-3 and TRBJ1-5; possibly TRBD1 for D (5 bases). The sequence was obtained from an elderly woman with acute or convalescent COVID-19. The CDR3 DNA reads TGTGCCAGCAGTTACTCTCCAGCCAGGGCGGGCAATCAGCCCCAGCATTTT. Translated, it gives CASSYSPARAGNQPQHF.